The clone carrying this T cell receptor (beta chain) was observed a single time. CD8 cells regarded as naive lacked CD45RO, were positively chosen for CCR7, and omitted terminally differentiated effector memory CD45RA+ cells. The data originate from a study of shared clonotypes between healthy human individuals. Whole-study context: A donor's plate count was three for CD4 naive and three for CD4 memory; CD8 naive had two and CD8 memory one.

Measured with immunoSEQ multiplex PCR; TCRdb has only the in-frame clones, and not every one. Of about 590,000 clones in the sample, nearly 97% were seen once. V lost 6 bases and J lost 3; bases outside the gene matches: 17. There are 17 residues in the CDR3. Germline lookup yields CDR1 SGHAT and CDR2 FQNNGV. Sequenced material: naive CD8+ T cells sorted from blood. The genes are TRBV11-2 and TRBJ2-7; TRBD2 agrees at 7 bases. The source of this sequence is a woman in her twenties or thirties in good health. CDR3 in amino acids: CASSGTGGLATNYEQYF. CDR3 coding DNA: TGTGCCAGCAGTGGAACGGGAGGATTAGCGACAAACTACGAGCAGTACTTC. The full variable domain, rest sourced from reference TRBV11-2 and TRBJ2-7, is EAGVAQSPRYKIIEKRQSVAFWCNPISGHATLYWYQQILGQGPKLLIQFQNNGVVDDSQLPKDRFSAERLKGVDSTLKIQPAKLEDSAVYLCASSGTGGLATNYEQYFGPGTRLTVT.